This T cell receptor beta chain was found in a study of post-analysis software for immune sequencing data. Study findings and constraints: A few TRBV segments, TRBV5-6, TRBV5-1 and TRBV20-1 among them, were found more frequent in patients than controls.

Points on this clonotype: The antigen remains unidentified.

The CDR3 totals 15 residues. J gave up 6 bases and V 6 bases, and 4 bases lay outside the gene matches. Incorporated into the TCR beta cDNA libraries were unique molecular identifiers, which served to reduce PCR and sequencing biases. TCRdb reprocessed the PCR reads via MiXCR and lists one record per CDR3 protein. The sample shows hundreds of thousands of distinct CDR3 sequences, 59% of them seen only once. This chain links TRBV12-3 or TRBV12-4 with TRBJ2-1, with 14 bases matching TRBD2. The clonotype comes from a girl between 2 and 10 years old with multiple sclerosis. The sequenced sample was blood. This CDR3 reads CASRPGTSGGNEQFF. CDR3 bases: TGTGCCAGCAGGCCCGGGACTAGCGGGGGCAATGAGCAGTTCTTC.